The T cell receptor (beta chain) described here comes from a study of cytomegalovirus exposure and HLA in healthy donors. As for the study in general: Later, an analysis reported that the 130 or so validation repertoires had used the same platform as the 666 first-cohort repertoires. Study-level findings and limits: Researchers counted 164 TCR beta chains as cytomegalovirus-associated. In a later analysis, first-cohort TCR clusters were found to tend to co-occur in the 120 or so validation repertoires.

This clone was counted a few times. The antigen is unknown. The junction had 9 bases not matched to a gene; V was cut back by 1 base and J by 3 bases. The CDR3 spans 16 residues. CDR1 and CDR2 (germline): GTSNPN, SVGIG (reference sequence). Clones were sequenced by immunoSEQ multiplex PCR, and TCRdb holds only the in-frame ones, with some missing. This table holds 120,000 or so clones, roughly 95% found once. Sequenced input: PBMCs. The source is a young man in good health and CMV-seronegative. V and J are TRBV30 and TRBJ2-1; 7 bases agree with TRBD2. The CDR3 sequence is CAWSGLAAVGYNEQFF. The CDR3 coding sequence is TGTGCCTGGAGTGGGCTAGCGGCTGTCGGCTACAATGAGCAGTTCTTC. The complete variable domain, with remaining parts taken from reference TRBV30 and TRBJ2-1, reads SQTIHQWPATLVQPVGSPLSLECTVEGTSNPNLYWYRQAAGRGLQLLFYSVGIGQISSEVPQNLSASRPQDRQFILSSKKLLLSDSGFYLCAWSGLAAVGYNEQFFGPGTRLTVL.